This TCR beta chain was documented in a study of T cell responses to AZD1222 COVID-19 vaccine. General observations from the study: Across spike, vaccine-associated CD4 TCRs were found, dominant at 160-218 and 743-854.

Comments on this clone: Its matching antigen is unknown.

CDR3 size: 17 residues. V was cut by 2 bases and J by 1 base, with 16 bases left in between. CDR1 is LGHNA and CDR2 is YSLEER in the germline V gene. The assay was immunoSEQ multiplex PCR, and TCRdb's table has in-frame clones only and misses some. This sample yields 85,000 to 120,000 clones, of which less than 95% are seen a single time; approximately 8.2% belongs to the top ten. The TCR was taken from an adult who received the AZD1222 COVID-19 vaccine. The material sequenced was peripheral blood, taken 28 days after the second AZD1222 dose. The J gene is TRBJ2-3, the V gene TRBV4-3, with D tentatively TRBD2 (7 bases). The CDR3 coding sequence is TGCGCCAGCAGCCAATCCCAGGAGGGGGGGGGCACAGATACGCAGTATTTT. Translating it yields CASSQSQEGGGTDTQYF.